The 16 T cell receptor beta chains listed next were all sequenced from one sample in a study of monozygotic twins with inflammatory bowel disease. TCRdb re-analyzed the 5' RACE reads; it lists each CDR3 protein once, without DNA. The table gives approximately 400,000 distinct CDR3 sequences; the top ten clones make up under 3% of it. The sequencing input was blood. These TCRs come from a human donor with ulcerative colitis or Crohn's disease, or a healthy co-twin of an affected twin (not recorded which).

The chain joins TRBV5-1 to TRBJ1-6; TCRdb's D gene call, TRBD1, goes unchecked for lack of DNA. There are 18 residues in the CDR3. CDR1 is SGHRS, CDR2 YFSETQ, per germline. This chain's CDR3 is CASSVDSFASSYNSPLHF.

V usage is TRBV11-2 and J usage is TRBJ2-2; TCRdb proposes TRBD1, but this gene call is untestable without DNA. Germline V CDR1 and CDR2: SGHAT, FQNNGV. The CDR3 consists of 18 residues. CDR3 sequence reads: CASSFFSLARINTGELFF.

This chain links TRBV20-1 with TRBJ2-7; TCRdb outputs TRBD2, but without DNA this stays unchecked. The germline gives CDR1 DFQATT, CDR2 SNEGSKA (reference sequence). This CDR3 region has 13 residues. CDR3: CSALPYDTYEQYF.

J is TRBJ2-2 and V is TRBV20-1; TCRdb designates TRBD1, a call that cannot be tested without DNA. The CDR3 length is 16 residues. Looked up from germline, CDR1 is DFQATT and CDR2 is SNEGSKA (reference sequence). CDR3 loop: CSARADRAGNTGELFF.

This chain links TRBV20-1 with TRBJ2-4. The germline CDR1 and CDR2 sequences are DFQATT and SNEGSKA (reference sequence). This CDR3 has 15 amino acids. The CDR3 sequence: CSASRGELAKNIQYF.

V and J are TRBV18 and TRBJ1-5. This CDR3 has 16 amino acids. Germline V gene sequence: CDR1 KGHSH, CDR2 LQKENI. The CDR3 loop is CASSPTAPGGNQPQHF.

V usage is TRBV12-3 or TRBV12-4 and J usage is TRBJ2-1; TCRdb designates TRBD1, a call that cannot be tested without DNA. CDR3 length: 15 amino acids. CDR3 protein: CASRPGKGVNNEQFF.

The chain couples TRBV3-1 to TRBJ1-2; absent DNA, TCRdb's TRBD1 call cannot be checked. The CDR3 has 13 amino acids. Germline V gives CDR1 LGHDT, CDR2 YNNKEL (reference sequence). The CDR3 reads CASSVRTGHGYTF.

The chain combines TRBV19 with TRBJ1-5; TCRdb indicates TRBD1, and absent DNA this call remains unverified. This CDR3 contains 17 residues. The germline gives CDR1 LNHDA, CDR2 SQIVND (reference sequence). This chain's CDR3 is CASQTGAFFPSNQPQHF.

The J gene is TRBJ1-1, the V gene TRBV4-3. This CDR3 comprises 16 residues. The V gene's germline CDR1 is LGHNA and CDR2 YSLEER. The chain's CDR3 is CASSQSSYSQNTEAFF.

The chain combines TRBV5-1 with TRBJ2-7; without DNA, the TCRdb call of TRBD1 cannot be checked. Per germline, CDR1 SGHRS and CDR2 YFSETQ. There are 16 residues in the CDR3. CDR3 protein: CASSLAPTGSTYEQYF.

The rearrangement joins TRBV6-1 to TRBJ2-3. Germline V gene sequence: CDR1 MNHNS, CDR2 SASEGT. The CDR3 loop spans 14 amino acids. The CDR3 here is CASSAAGHKDTQYF.

V usage is TRBV20-1 and J usage is TRBJ2-3; TCRdb reports TRBD2, a call that lacks DNA to check it against. This CDR3 region has 15 residues. Looked up from germline, CDR1 is DFQATT and CDR2 is SNEGSKA (reference sequence). CDR3 in amino acids: CSARLGLQVTDTQYF.

The chain couples TRBV20-1 to TRBJ1-1. The CDR3 covers 11 residues. Germline CDR1 DFQATT, CDR2 SNEGSKA (reference sequence). The CDR3 spells CSAQTAPEAFF.

The chain uses TRBV5-1 and TRBJ1-4; TCRdb reports TRBD1, a call that lacks DNA to check it against. Germline V gene lookup returns CDR1 SGHRS and CDR2 YFSETQ. This CDR3 region has 15 residues. The CDR3 is CASSRQGGVNEKLFF.

J is TRBJ2-5 and V is TRBV5-1; as DNA is missing, the TRBD2 call by TCRdb cannot be tested. This CDR3 region has 20 residues. Germline CDR1 is SGHRS and CDR2 is YFSETQ. The CDR3 protein is CASSLAGTSGRALLKETQYF.